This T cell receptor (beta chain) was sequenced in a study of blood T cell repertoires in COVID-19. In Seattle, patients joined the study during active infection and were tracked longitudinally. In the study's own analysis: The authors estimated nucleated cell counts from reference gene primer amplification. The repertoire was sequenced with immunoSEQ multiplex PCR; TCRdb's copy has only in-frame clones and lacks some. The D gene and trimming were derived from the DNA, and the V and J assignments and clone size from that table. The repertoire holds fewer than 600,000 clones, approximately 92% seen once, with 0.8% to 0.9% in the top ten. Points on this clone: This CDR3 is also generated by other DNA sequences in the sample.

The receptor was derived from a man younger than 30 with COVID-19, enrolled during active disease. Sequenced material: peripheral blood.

The CDR3 reads CASSSLSGANVLTF. The CDR3 DNA reads TGTGCCAGCAGTTCTCTCTCTGGGGCCAACGTCCTGACTTTC. V gene TRBV27 combines with J gene TRBJ2-6, with D hard to call. In germline, CDR1 is MNHEY, CDR2 SMNVEV (reference sequence). Between the trimmed V and J ends, which lost 4 bases and 0 bases, there was a span of 4 bases. There are 14 residues in the CDR3.